The 23 T cell receptor beta chains reported below all come from one sample, sequenced in a study of blood T cell repertoires in COVID-19. The method was immunoSEQ multiplex PCR; TCRdb's version includes in-frame clones alone and lacks a portion of them. The sample includes some 150,000 clones, approximately 88% of them seen just once. Sequences were obtained from peripheral blood. The origin of the receptors is a woman in her fifties or sixties with acute or convalescent COVID-19.

The gene calls are TRBV5-4 and TRBJ1-1; 8 nucleotides match TRBD1. Germline-derived CDR1 and CDR2 are SGHNT and YYREEE (reference sequence). The CDR3 covers 17 residues. J lost 4 bases, V lost 0 bases, and 11 bases had no gene match. This chain's CDR3 is CASSLGQGIRVGTEAFF. The CDR3 DNA is TGTGCCAGCAGCTTGGGACAGGGGATTCGGGTGGGCACTGAAGCTTTCTTT.

Turning to this clone: Other DNA sequences in the same sample also yield this CDR3. The chain is built from TRBV18 and TRBJ1-1, with D possibly TRBD1 on 5 matching bases. Germline assignment: CDR1 KGHSH and CDR2 LQKENI. V dropped 3 bases and J dropped 3 bases, with 8 bases sitting between them. This CDR3 has 13 amino acids. CDR3 protein: CASSPGRDTEAFF. The CDR3 DNA reads as TGTGCCAGCTCACCGGGCAGGGACACTGAAGCTTTCTTT.

The chain has TRBV7-2 and TRBJ1-1; no clear D. CDR1 SGHTA and CDR2 FQGNSA come from the germline V gene. CDR3 length: 14 amino acids. Here the CDR3 reads CALRVDPMNTEAFF. The CDR3 bases are TGTGCTTTGCGGGTGGACCCCATGAACACTGAAGCTTTCTTT.

The rearrangement links TRBV2 to TRBJ1-2; D uncertain. Germline lookup yields CDR1 SNHLY and CDR2 FYNNEI. With 2 bases removed from V and 4 bases from J, the gap between germline ends came to 14 bases. This CDR3 is built from 15 residues. CDR3 amino acids: CASSELGSAVYGYTF. CDR3 sequence (DNA): TGTGCCAGCAGTGAATTAGGCAGCGCTGTCTATGGCTACACCTTC. Filled out from reference TRBV2 and TRBJ1-2, the complete variable domain reads EPEVTQTPSHQVTQMGQEVILRCVPISNHLYFYWYRQILGQKVEFLVSFYNNEISEKSEIFDDQFSVERPDGSNFTLKIRSTKLEDSAMYFCASSELGSAVYGYTFGSGTRLTVV.

This sequence joins TRBV11-2 and TRBJ2-3; maybe TRBD1 (6 bases). Trimming pared 7 bases from V and 2 bases from J, leaving 13 bases between. The CDR3 consists of 14 residues. Germline CDR1 and CDR2: SGHAT and FQNNGV. Here the CDR3 reads CASNLRGNTDTQYF. For the CDR3, the DNA is TGTGCCAGCAACCTCAGGGGCAACACAGATACGCAGTATTTT.

J is TRBJ2-1 and V is TRBV4-2, with a tentative D call TRBD2 (6 bases). Germline CDR1 and CDR2: LGHNA and YNFKEQ. The ends were cut back, 4 bases at V and 10 bases at J, with 11 bases in the middle. The CDR3 covers 12 residues. The CDR3 bases are TGTGCCAGCAGCCCATGGACTAAAGAGCAGTTCTTC. Protein: CASSPWTKEQFF.

V and J are TRBV7-9 and TRBJ1-1; D possibly corresponds to TRBD1 (6 bases). V gave up 6 bases and J gave up 3 bases, with 23 bases separating them. The CDR3 covers 17 residues. From germline, CDR1 is SEHNR and CDR2 FQNEAQ (reference sequence). CDR3 bases: TGTGCCAGCAGAACGGTCGGGCGGGGGCGAAGTGACACTGAAGCTTTCTTT. Its translation is CASRTVGRGRSDTEAFF. Based on the CDR3 plus reference TRBV7-9 and TRBJ1-1, the full variable domain is DTGVSQNPRHKITKRGQNVTFRCDPISEHNRLYWYRQTLGQGPEFLTYFQNEAQLEKSRLLSDRFSAERPKGSFSTLEIQRTEQGDSAMYLCASRTVGRGRSDTEAFFGQGTRLTVV.

The chain uses TRBV11-3 and TRBJ2-2; D unresolved. Trimming removed 0 bases at V and 6 bases at J, with 5 bases between. This CDR3 spans 13 amino acids. Per the germline V gene, CDR1 is SGHNT and CDR2 is YENEEA. In DNA form, the CDR3 reads TGTGCCAGCAGCTTAGAGTGGCCCGGGGAGCTGTTTTTT. The encoded protein is CASSLEWPGELFF.

The rearrangement links TRBV19 to TRBJ1-1; D not resolved. This CDR3 spans 12 amino acids. The germline V gene has CDR1 LNHDA and CDR2 SQIVND (reference sequence). Trimming shortened V by 0 bases and J by 7 bases, and 6 bases separated the two germline ends. In DNA form, the CDR3 reads TGTGCCAGTAGTATAGAGTCAGGTGAAGCTTTCTTT. Translating gives CASSIESGEAFF.

This clone was found a few times. The rearrangement links TRBV6-5 to TRBJ2-2; D is undetermined. Trimming took off 7 bases at V and 8 bases at J, with 14 bases between the two ends. This CDR3 region has 13 residues. Germline loops: CDR1 MNHEY, CDR2 SVGAGI. CDR3 DNA sequence: TGTGCCAGCACCTATAGCCTGAGAGGGGAGCTGTTTTTT. It is translated as CASTYSLRGELFF.

V is TRBV3-1 (or the pseudogene TRBV3-2) and J is TRBJ1-3; D is unresolved. Germline CDR1 and CDR2: LGHDT and YNNKEL (reference sequence). V was shortened by 1 base and J by 0 bases, with 7 bases between the two germline ends. This CDR3 is 15 amino acids long. The CDR3 reads CASSQVSLSGNTIYF. CDR3 sequence (DNA): TGTGCCAGCAGCCAAGTATCCCTCTCTGGAAACACCATATATTTT.

The chain has TRBV19 and TRBJ2-3, with 8 bases fitting TRBD1. The CDR3 length is 15 residues. Per the germline V gene, CDR1 is LNHDA and CDR2 is SQIVND (reference sequence). With 2 bases clipped from V and 0 bases from J, the junction kept 1 base outside the gene matches. CDR3 coding DNA: TGTGCCAGTAGTATAAGGGACAGGAGCACAGATACGCAGTATTTT. As protein: CASSIRDRSTDTQYF.

The chain employs TRBV5-1 and TRBJ1-2; D is possibly TRBD1 (6 bases). In germline, CDR1 is SGHRS, CDR2 YFSETQ. V lost 2 bases, J lost 3 bases, and 14 bases lay in between. This CDR3 has 15 residues. CDR3 DNA sequence: TGCGCCAGCAGCTTAAGCACAGGGCGGGACTATGGCTACACCTTC. Translated: CASSLSTGRDYGYTF.

The genes are TRBV7-3 and TRBJ2-7; 9 bases are a match to TRBD1. The trim removed 5 bases at V and 3 bases at J, leaving 11 bases unmatched. Germline loops: CDR1 SGHTA, CDR2 FQGTGA. The CDR3 length is 16 residues. The chain's CDR3 is CASSGEGQGEHYEQYF. DNA of the CDR3: TGTGCCAGCAGCGGCGAGGGACAGGGAGAACACTACGAGCAGTACTTC.

This sequence joins TRBV6-2 or TRBV6-3 and TRBJ1-1; D call uncertain. The ends were cut back, 6 bases at V and 1 base at J, with 12 bases in the middle. CDR1 MNHEY and CDR2 SVGEGT come from the germline V gene. There are 14 residues in the CDR3. CDR3 region: CASSLVGGNTEAFF. CDR3 in DNA: TGTGCCAGCAGCCTAGTTGGAGGGAACACTGAAGCTTTCTTT.

The V call is TRBV27, the J call TRBJ2-3; maybe TRBD2 (7 bases). From germline, CDR1 is MNHEY and CDR2 SMNVEV (reference sequence). The germline V and J ends were trimmed by 6 bases and 5 bases, with 15 bases remaining between them. The CDR3 runs 14 residues. In nucleotides, the CDR3 is TGTGCCAGCAGCCCCCGGGGGGCCGAAGATACGCAGTATTTT. Protein product: CASSPRGAEDTQYF.

This chain uses TRBV9 with TRBJ1-1; 9 positions match TRBD1. Germline CDR1 reads SGDLS; CDR2 reads YYNGEE. Germline trimming cut 4 bases from V and 4 bases from J; bases unmatched to any gene: 14. This CDR3 is built from 17 residues. CDR3 in DNA: TGTGCCAGCAGCCCACTCCCCGGGACAGGGATTGGCACTGAAGCTTTCTTT. It codes for CASSPLPGTGIGTEAFF.

This clone was counted a few times. CDR3 residues: CASSEAGGRGAFF. The CDR3 nucleotides read TGTGCCAGCAGTGAAGCGGGGGGGCGAGGAGCTTTCTTT. This rearrangement joins TRBV6-1 to TRBJ1-1, with D perhaps matching TRBD1 (6 bases). CDR1 is MNHNS, CDR2 SASEGT, per germline. Trimming pared 0 bases from V and 10 bases from J, leaving 12 bases between. This CDR3 has 13 residues.

The gene calls are TRBV7-3 and TRBJ2-2, with D uncertain. This CDR3 comprises 14 residues. CDR1 is SGHTA and CDR2 is FQGTGA in the germline V gene. Trimming removed 5 bases from V and 2 bases from J, with 9 bases in between. CDR3 sequence: CASSPTGNTGELFF. The CDR3 DNA is TGTGCCAGCAGCCCGACTGGAAACACCGGGGAGCTGTTTTTT.

The rearrangement joins TRBV20-1 to TRBJ2-1, with a tentative D call TRBD2 (6 bases). Germline V CDR1 and CDR2: DFQATT, SNEGSKA (reference sequence). The V end lost 5 bases, the J end lost 2 bases, and 16 bases lay between the germline ends. The CDR3 loop spans 15 amino acids. The CDR3 spells CSARDGEAPYNEQFF. The CDR3 bases are TGCAGTGCTCGTGACGGGGAGGCTCCCTACAATGAGCAGTTCTTC.

This clone occurred a few times. The CDR3 DNA reads TGTGCCAGCAGCTTAGATAGCCACTGGATCTACGAGCAGTACTTC. Translated: CASSLDSHWIYEQYF. This chain uses TRBV11-3 with TRBJ2-7; the D is unclear. CDR1 SGHNT and CDR2 YENEEA come from the germline V gene. The CDR3 contains 15 residues. The V end lost 0 bases, the J end lost 3 bases, and 12 bases lay between the germline ends.

There are a few counts of this clone. Here the CDR3 reads CAIDGTGSYNEQFF. The CDR3 bases are TGTGCCATCGATGGGACAGGGTCCTACAATGAGCAGTTCTTC. The gene calls are TRBV10-3 and TRBJ2-1; 9 bases are shared with TRBD1. This CDR3 region has 14 residues. With 8 bases clipped from V and 1 base from J, the junction kept 3 bases outside the gene matches. Germline V gene data show CDR1 as ENHRY and CDR2 as SYGVKD.

V usage is TRBV7-3 and J usage is TRBJ2-7; a weak D match, TRBD2 (5 bases). The CDR3 sequence is 14 residues long. The germline V gene encodes CDR1 SGHTA and CDR2 FQGTGA. V lost 4 bases to trimming and J lost 3 bases, with 13 bases between them. CDR3 DNA: TGTGCCAGCAGCTCTGGACTCGGAGACTACGAGCAGTACTTC. Translation: CASSSGLGDYEQYF.